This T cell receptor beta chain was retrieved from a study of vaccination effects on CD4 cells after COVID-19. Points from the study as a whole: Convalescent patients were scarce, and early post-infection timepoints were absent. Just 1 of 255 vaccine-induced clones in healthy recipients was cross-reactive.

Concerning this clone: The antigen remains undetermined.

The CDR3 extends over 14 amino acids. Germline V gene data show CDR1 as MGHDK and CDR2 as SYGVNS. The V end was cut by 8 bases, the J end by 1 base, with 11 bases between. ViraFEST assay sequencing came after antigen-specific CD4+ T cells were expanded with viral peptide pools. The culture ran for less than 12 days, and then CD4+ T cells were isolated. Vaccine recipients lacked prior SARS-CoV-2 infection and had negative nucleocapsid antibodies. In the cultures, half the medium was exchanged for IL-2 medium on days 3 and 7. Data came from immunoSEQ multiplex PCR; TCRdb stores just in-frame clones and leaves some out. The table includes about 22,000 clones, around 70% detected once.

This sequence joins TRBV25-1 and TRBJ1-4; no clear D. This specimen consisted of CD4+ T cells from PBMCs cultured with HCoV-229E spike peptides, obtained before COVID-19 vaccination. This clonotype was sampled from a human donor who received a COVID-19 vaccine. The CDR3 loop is CASGEGGTNEKLFF. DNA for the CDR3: TGTGCCAGCGGAGAGGGAGGAACTAATGAAAAACTGTTTTTT. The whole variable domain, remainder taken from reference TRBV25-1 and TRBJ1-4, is EADIYQTPRYLVIGTGKKITLECSQTMGHDKMYWYQQDPGMELHLIHYSYGVNSTEKGDLSSESTVSRIRTEHFPLTLESARPSHTSQYLCASGEGGTNEKLFFGSGTQLSVL.